These 10 T cell receptor beta chains were all obtained from the same sample, sequenced in a study of T-cell memory formation after mild COVID-19. TCRdb ran MiXCR on the 5' RACE reads and lists one entry per CDR3 protein. The sample contains a few hundred thousand distinct CDR3 sequences, around a sixth of which appear only once. Sequencing was carried out using PBMCs or a T cell subset sorted from them (not recorded which). These receptors all come from a young man who had mild COVID-19 (a few samples of this study predate the infection). Cell type and time point are not known.

This clonotype appeared many times. The rearrangement links TRBV7-8 to TRBJ2-7, with D unclear. The ends were cut back, 2 bases at V and 2 bases at J, with 4 bases in the middle. The CDR3 has 12 amino acids. Germline values: CDR1 SGHVS, CDR2 FQNEAQ. For the CDR3, the DNA is TGTGCCAGCAGCTTACCACCCTACGAGCAGTACTTC. It codes for CASSLPPYEQYF.

The sample holds many counts of this clonotype. The chain joins TRBV13 to TRBJ2-2; D is unresolved. Germline V CDR1 and CDR2: PRHDT, FYEKMQ (reference sequence). The germline V and J ends were trimmed by 0 bases and 4 bases, with 9 bases remaining between them. The CDR3 length is 15 residues. The CDR3 spells CASSLGFTITGELFF. CDR3 bases: TGTGCCAGCAGCTTAGGTTTCACTATCACCGGGGAGCTGTTTTTT.

The chain links TRBV6-5 to TRBJ1-1; perhaps TRBD1 as D (6 bases). Deletions cut 2 bases from V and 5 bases from J, with 9 bases between. There are 13 residues in the CDR3. CDR1 and CDR2 from the germline V gene are MNHEY and SVGAGI. The CDR3: CASSYRGETEAFF. The CDR3 region has the DNA TGTGCCAGCAGTTACAGGGGGGAAACTGAAGCTTTCTTT.

This clonotype was counted at least ten times. The V call is TRBV11-2, the J call TRBJ2-1; TRBD2 agrees at 8 bases. The V and J ends lost 1 base and 6 bases, in that order; junction bases with no gene match: 11. Per germline, CDR1 SGHAT and CDR2 FQNNGV. The CDR3 runs 17 residues. The DNA for the CDR3 is TGTGCCAGCAGCTTAGGGCTGCGGGGGGCCCTTGGCAATGAGCAGTTCTTC. It specifies CASSLGLRGALGNEQFF.

V gene TRBV29-1 combines with J gene TRBJ1-1, with D maybe TRBD1 (5 bases). The CDR3 covers 14 residues. Trimming stripped 6 bases from V and 1 base from J, with 15 bases between. CDR1 is SQVTM and CDR2 is ANQGSEA in the germline V gene. CDR3 residues: CSVGTETQNTEAFF. The CDR3 DNA sequence: TGCAGCGTCGGGACCGAAACGCAGAACACTGAAGCTTTCTTT.

This clonotype was observed a few times. The genes are TRBV7-2 and TRBJ2-2; 9 bases line up with TRBD2. This CDR3 spans 19 amino acids. Germline assignment: CDR1 SGHTA and CDR2 FQGNSA. Trimming took 5 bases from V and 0 from J; bases not matched to a gene: 13. CDR3 DNA: TGTGCCAGCAGCCCCGTGGGCAGCGGGGGGTATTCGAACACCGGGGAGCTGTTTTTT. Protein product: CASSPVGSGGYSNTGELFF. Together with reference TRBV7-2 and TRBJ2-2, the CDR3 gives the full variable domain: GAGVSQSPSNKVTEKGKDVELRCDPISGHTALYWYRQSLGQGLEFLIYFQGNSAPDKSGLPSDRFSAERTGGSVSTLTIQRTQQEDSAVYLCASSPVGSGGYSNTGELFFGEGSRLTVL.

This chain uses TRBV12-3 or TRBV12-4 with TRBJ2-3; 15 nucleotides agree with TRBD2. V trimming: 2 bases; J trimming: 4 bases; junction bases outside the gene matches: 16. The length of the CDR3 is 21 residues. The CDR3: CASSLQRTSGGAEETADTQYF. CDR3 in DNA: TGTGCCAGCAGTTTACAACGGACTAGCGGGGGGGCCGAGGAAACAGCAGATACGCAGTATTTT.

In this sample, this clonotype turned up many times. This chain connects TRBV5-1 to TRBJ2-1; D possibly corresponds to TRBD1 (5 bases). The CDR3 is 11 residues long. Trimming took off 4 bases at V and 9 bases at J, with 8 bases between the two ends. The germline gives CDR1 SGHRS, CDR2 YFSETQ. CDR3 sequence: CASSRGGEQFF. In DNA, the CDR3 is TGCGCCAGCAGCAGGGGTGGTGAGCAGTTCTTC.

This clonotype was detected a few times. The V and J genes are TRBV7-2 and TRBJ1-2, with 9 nucleotides matching TRBD1. With 5 bases clipped from V and 6 bases from J, the junction kept 4 bases outside the gene matches. The CDR3 is made up of 13 amino acids. CDR1 and CDR2 from the germline V gene are SGHTA and FQGNSA. The CDR3 region is CASSRDRVDGYTF. In DNA form, the CDR3 reads TGTGCCAGCAGCCGGGACAGGGTAGATGGCTACACCTTC. The full variable domain, completed using reference TRBV7-2 and TRBJ1-2, is GAGVSQSPSNKVTEKGKDVELRCDPISGHTALYWYRQSLGQGLEFLIYFQGNSAPDKSGLPSDRFSAERTGGSVSTLTIQRTQQEDSAVYLCASSRDRVDGYTFGSGTRLTVV.

J is TRBJ1-4 and V is TRBV27, with 9 bases matching TRBD1. V trimming: 2 bases; J trimming: 8 bases; junction bases outside the gene matches: 6. The CDR3 consists of 15 residues. Germline V gene data show CDR1 as MNHEY and CDR2 as SMNVEV (reference sequence). The CDR3 protein is CASSLGSGTGEKLFF. CDR3 bases: TGTGCCAGCAGTTTAGGGTCCGGGACAGGGGAAAAACTGTTTTTT.